Listed below are T cell receptor beta chains from one sample, sequenced in a study of regulatory T cells in long-lasting Graves disease. TCRdb independently ran MiXCR on the multiplex PCR reads; one entry per CDR3 protein. The table has roughly 400,000 distinct CDR3 sequences, approximately 22% seen once; the top ten hold 14%. The sample here was peripheral blood mononuclear cells (PBMCs), taken when the disease was refractory, from a patient treated with antithyroid drugs. All receptors derive from a female donor with Graves disease. The CDR3 runs from the conserved cysteine through the conserved F or W. The D gene is left open where the match is weak. The size field is filled for only some rows; it gives once, few, many or a size class.

j_call v_call clone_size d_call cdr3_nt cdr3_aa
TRBJ1-2 TRBV18 many TRBD1 TGTGCCAGCTCACCAAGGGACAGCGACTATGGCTACACCTTC CASSPRDSDYGYTF
TRBJ1-2 TRBV7-9 - TRBD1 TGTGCCAGCAGCGTAGAGGGGAGGGGGCTCTTCGCTAACTATGGCTACACCTTC CASSVEGRGLFANYGYTF
TRBJ2-7 TRBV7-9 - - TGTGCCAGCAGCTCCGACAGGAGGGGGTCCTACGAGCAGTACTTC CASSSDRRGSYEQYF
TRBJ2-6 TRBV27 many TRBD1 TGTGCCAGCAGTACTCGGACAGGGGGCGAAGGGGCCAACGTCCTGACTTTC CASSTRTGGEGANVLTF
TRBJ2-5 TRBV3-1 - TRBD2 TGTGCCAGCAGCCAAGAACGACTAGCGGGAGCGCAGACCCAGTACTTC CASSQERLAGAQTQYF
TRBJ2-2 TRBV24-1 - - TGTGCCACCAGTGATCGGACTAAAGGCTCCGGGGAGCTGTTTTTT CATSDRTKGSGELFF
TRBJ2-1 TRBV5-1 - TRBD2 TGCGCCAGCAATCACGGTGGGCTAGCGGCCTACAATGAGCAGTTCTTC CASNHGGLAAYNEQFF
TRBJ2-2 TRBV29-1 - - TGCAGCGTTGAAAGGGTGGGCGGTCCGAACACCGGGGAGCTGTTTTTT CSVERVGGPNTGELFF
TRBJ2-1 TRBV6-5 - - TGTGCCAGCAGTTACTCGAGGCCATACAATGAGCAGTTCTTC CASSYSRPYNEQFF
TRBJ2-5 TRBV28 many TRBD2 TGTGCCAGCAGGTGGGGGACTAGCGGCCAAGAGACCCAGTACTTC CASRWGTSGQETQYF
TRBJ2-6 TRBV5-5 few - TGTGCCAGCAGCCCAGGACCCAACTCTGGGGCCAACGTCCTGACTTTC CASSPGPNSGANVLTF
TRBJ1-1 TRBV14 - - TGTGCCAGCAGCCAAGGGGCCTTTGAAGCTTTCTTT CASSQGAFEAFF
TRBJ2-3 TRBV28 - TRBD2 TGTGCCAGCAGTTTGGAAGCGGGAGTGGGGTATACGCAGTATTTT CASSLEAGVGYTQYF
TRBJ2-5 TRBV9 few TRBD2 TGTGCCAGCAGCGTAGAGGGGCGGGGGGCGGTACAAGAGACCCAGTACTTC CASSVEGRGAVQETQYF
TRBJ1-4 TRBV29-1 many - TGCAGCGTTGAAGTCGGGACTGAAAAACTGTTTTTT CSVEVGTEKLFF
TRBJ2-5 TRBV20-1 few - TGCAGCACAGACAGTCCTTACCAAGAGACCCAGTACTTC CSTDSPYQETQYF
TRBJ2-6 TRBV2 many TRBD2 TGTGCCAGCAGTGTTGCGGGGGGCGATCTCTCTGGGGCCAACGTCCTGACTTTC CASSVAGGDLSGANVLTF
TRBJ1-3 TRBV18 - - TGTGCCAGCTCAGGGAGCTCTGGAAACACCATATATTTT CASSGSSGNTIYF
TRBJ2-7 TRBV20-1 few - TGCAGTGCTAGAGCGGGAGACAGAGAGCAGTACTTC CSARAGDREQYF
TRBJ2-1 TRBV5-1 few TRBD2 TGCGCCAGTAAGTCTAGCGGCTCCTACAATGAGCAGTTCTTC CASKSSGSYNEQFF
TRBJ1-4 TRBV3-1 many - TGTGCCAGCAGCCAACTCGCCGGGACATCAACTAATGAAAAACTGTTTTTT CASSQLAGTSTNEKLFF
TRBJ2-1 TRBV20-1 few - TGCAGTGCAAACCGAGGTTCCTACAATGAGCAGTTCTTC CSANRGSYNEQFF
TRBJ2-7 TRBV27 many TRBD1 TGTGCCAGCAGTGACAGGGGGCAAGGCTACGAGCAGTACTTC CASSDRGQGYEQYF
TRBJ2-3 TRBV7-9 - - TGTGCCAGCAGCCCTAACCCGGGTCGGAGCACCGCTAGCACAGATACGCAGTATTTT CASSPNPGRSTASTDTQYF
TRBJ2-4 TRBV20-1 few TRBD1 TGCAGTGCTAGAGCACAGGGGAGACTAGCCAAAAACATTCAGTACTTC CSARAQGRLAKNIQYF
TRBJ1-1 TRBV2 many - TGTGCCAGCAGTGACCCTACAGTGAACACTGAAGCTTTCTTT CASSDPTVNTEAFF
TRBJ2-2 TRBV20-1 few TRBD2 TGCAGTGCTAGACGGGCGGGAGGGGACACCGGGGAGCTGTTTTTT CSARRAGGDTGELFF
TRBJ2-1 TRBV28 - TRBD2 TGTGCCAGCAGTTTAAGCGGGAGTCTTTCGCAGTTCTTC CASSLSGSLSQFF
TRBJ2-7 TRBV28 many - TGTGCCAGCAGTTTTACAGGGCCCCGGGTGTTTTCCTACGAGCAGTACTTC CASSFTGPRVFSYEQYF
TRBJ2-4 TRBV30 few TRBD1 TGTGCCTGGAGGGACAGGACCAAAAACATTCAGTACTTC CAWRDRTKNIQYF
TRBJ2-7 TRBV11-1 few - TGTGCCAGCAGCTTAGACGCTTCACGCTTTTCCTACGAGCAGTACTTC CASSLDASRFSYEQYF
TRBJ1-1 TRBV6-1 many - TGTGCCAGCAGTGGGGGGAACAGACTGGCGGGCACTGAAGCTTTCTTT CASSGGNRLAGTEAFF
TRBJ2-3 TRBV28 - TRBD2 TGTGCCAGCAGTTTAAAGCCTAGCGGGAGGGTTGAGTATTTT CASSLKPSGRVEYF
TRBJ2-7 TRBV7-9 - - TGTGCCAGCAGCTTGCTAGCGCAATCCTACGAGCAGTACTTC CASSLLAQSYEQYF
TRBJ2-5 TRBV7-6 many TRBD1 TGTGCCAGCAGGATAGCCGGGACAGGGAGAGAGACCCAGTACTTC CASRIAGTGRETQYF
TRBJ2-2 TRBV24-1 - TRBD1 TGTGCCACCAGTGATCGGACCGGGACAGTAAAGACCGGGGAGCTGTTTTTT CATSDRTGTVKTGELFF
TRBJ2-3 TRBV12-3/TRBV12-4 - - TGTGCCAGCAGGCCAGGACAGTCCACAGATACGCAGTATTTT CASRPGQSTDTQYF
TRBJ2-5 TRBV10-3 many - TGTGCCATCAGTGAGTCGTCGGGGTACCAAGAGACCCAGTACTTC CAISESSGYQETQYF
TRBJ2-7 TRBV6-1 many TRBD1 TGTGCCAGCAGTGAGAGGACAGGTAGCTCCTACGAGCAGTACTTC CASSERTGSSYEQYF
TRBJ1-2 TRBV27 many TRBD1 TGTGCCAGCAGTCCCTTCGGGACAGGCAATGGTGGCTACACCTTC CASSPFGTGNGGYTF
TRBJ2-7 TRBV7-2 many - TGTGCCAGCAGCCCAAGGGCTAGCTACGAGCAGTACTTC CASSPRASYEQYF
TRBJ2-7 TRBV28 many - TGTGCCAGCAGGGGCTTGGCGGAAGTTACCTACGAGCAGTACTTC CASRGLAEVTYEQYF
TRBJ2-5 TRBV27 many TRBD2 TGTGCCAGCGGTGGTTGGGGGGGAGAGACCCAGTACTTC CASGGWGGETQYF
TRBJ1-4 TRBV2 many - TGTGCCAGCGGGCTCAGGGATGAAAAACTGTTTTTT CASGLRDEKLFF
TRBJ2-2 TRBV6-4 many TRBD1 TGTGCCAGCAGCCGAACAGGGGGGTCTACCGGGGAGCTGTTTTTT CASSRTGGSTGELFF
TRBJ2-1 TRBV29-1 few - TGCAGCGTTGAAGGGGAGGCCGAGATATACAATGAGCAGTTCTTC CSVEGEAEIYNEQFF